A selection of T cell receptor beta chains follows, all from one sample in a study of breast tumors, draining lymph nodes, adjacent tissues. TCRdb reanalysed the multiplex PCR reads using MiXCR and keeps one entry per CDR3 protein. Among around 230,000 distinct CDR3 sequences listed, 30% to 35% were seen once. The sample consisted of axillary lymph node tissue. The receptors originated from a female donor with breast cancer. Some clones in this sample may be carry-over from other donors' samples. Both conserved end residues are part of each CDR3. Fields, in order: clone size, J gene, V gene, CDR3 length, D gene, CDR3 protein, CDR3 DNA. The D gene is left open where the match is weak. Clone size is given for some rows only: seen once, a few or many times, or a class if the clone is expanded.

many | TRBJ2-2 | TRBV19 | 17 | TRBD1 | CASSSRTGVEDTGELFF | TGTGCCAGTAGTAGCCGGACAGGGGTGGAGGACACCGGGGAGCTGTTTTTT
NA | TRBJ1-4 | TRBV10-3 | 18 | TRBD1 | CAISPAGGGQSTNEKLFF | TGTGCCATCAGTCCCGCGGGAGGGGGACAGTCAACTAATGAAAAACTGTTTTTT
NA | TRBJ2-1 | TRBV19 | 17 | TRBD1 | CASSSDRAVGTYNEQFF | TGTGCCAGTAGTTCCGACAGGGCAGTGGGTACCTACAATGAGCAGTTCTTC
many | TRBJ2-3 | TRBV11-2 | 15 | TRBD2 | CASSLPSGGVDTQYF | TGTGCCAGCAGCTTGCCTAGCGGGGGGGTAGATACGCAGTATTTT
many | TRBJ1-2 | TRBV2 | 14 | TRBD1 | CASRGDRANYGYTF | TGTGCCAGCAGGGGGGACAGGGCTAACTATGGCTACACCTTC
few | TRBJ1-3 | TRBV3-1 | 16 | NA | CASSQVYRHSGNTIYF | TGTGCCAGCAGCCAAGTTTACAGGCACTCTGGAAACACCATATATTTT
few | TRBJ2-5 | TRBV9 | 15 | NA | CASSVVGLVGETQYF | TGTGCCAGCAGCGTAGTGGGGCTGGTCGGAGAGACCCAGTACTTC
NA | TRBJ2-2 | TRBV7-9 | 15 | TRBD1 | CASSSPGQGYGELFF | TGTGCCAGCAGCTCACCGGGACAGGGTTACGGGGAGCTGTTTTTT
once | TRBJ1-2 | TRBV9 | 15 | NA | CASSVGWQGNYGYTF | TGTGCCAGCAGCGTAGGATGGCAGGGAAACTATGGCTACACCTTC
few | TRBJ1-5 | TRBV6-1 | 14 | NA | CASSIQGGNQPQHF | TGTGCCAGCAGTATACAGGGCGGGAATCAGCCCCAGCATTTT
NA | TRBJ2-5 | TRBV7-6 | 12 | TRBD1 | CASPGQGGTQYF | TGTGCCAGCCCTGGACAGGGGGGTACCCAGTACTTC
many | TRBJ1-6 | TRBV20-1 | 14 | TRBD1 | CSVSRTGINSPLHF | TGCAGTGTATCAAGGACAGGGATTAATTCACCCCTCCACTTT
many | TRBJ2-3 | TRBV7-9 | 15 | TRBD1 | CASSYTGTGTDTQYF | TGTGCCAGCAGCTACACCGGGACAGGCACAGATACGCAGTATTTT
once | TRBJ2-2 | TRBV5-6 | 18 | NA | CASSSDTVSLVGTGELFF | TGTGCCAGCAGTTCTGACACGGTCTCCCTGGTTGGCACCGGGGAGCTGTTTTTT
NA | TRBJ2-4 | TRBV19 | 13 | NA | CASRSTTRDIQYF | TGTGCCAGTAGGAGTACAACGAGGGACATTCAGTACTTC
few | TRBJ2-5 | TRBV19 | 15 | NA | CASSIDARGAETQYF | TGTGCCAGTAGTATAGACGCCAGGGGAGCGGAGACCCAGTACTTC
many | TRBJ1-2 | TRBV2 | 14 | NA | CASSPSTANYGYTF | TGTGCCAGCAGTCCCTCGACAGCTAACTATGGCTACACCTTC
NA | TRBJ1-5 | TRBV5-5 | 15 | TRBD1 | CASSLESGGNQPQHF | TGTGCCAGCAGCTTGGAGTCAGGGGGCAACCAGCCCCAGCATTTT
NA | TRBJ1-5 | TRBV2 | 14 | NA | CASSGQDPYQPQHF | TGTGCCAGCAGTGGACAGGACCCCTATCAGCCCCAGCATTTT
many | TRBJ2-1 | TRBV12-3/TRBV12-4 | 15 | NA | CASSRLKGHDNEQFF | TGTGCCAGCAGTCGACTGAAAGGACACGACAATGAGCAGTTCTTC
NA | TRBJ1-1 | TRBV2 | 15 | NA | CASSEGTGRNTEAFF | TGTGCCAGCAGTGAAGGGACGGGCCGGAACACTGAAGCTTTCTTT
many | TRBJ2-3 | TRBV6-5 | 15 | TRBD1 | CASSPGQGDTDTQYF | TGTGCCAGCAGTCCCGGACAGGGGGACACAGATACGCAGTATTTT
many | TRBJ1-4 | TRBV7-9 | 16 | NA | CASSPVWGGSNEKLFF | TGTGCCAGCAGCCCCGTGTGGGGCGGATCTAATGAAAAACTGTTTTTT
many | TRBJ2-3 | TRBV7-3 | 17 | NA | CASSLSPMKRVTDTQYF | TGTGCCAGCAGCTTATCCCCGATGAAGCGAGTCACAGATACGCAGTATTTT
many | TRBJ2-1 | TRBV10-2 | 13 | TRBD2 | CASGTSAYNEQFF | TGCGCCAGCGGGACTAGCGCTTACAATGAGCAGTTCTTC
many | TRBJ2-7 | TRBV20-1 | 14 | TRBD1 | CSARQWDSLYEQYF | TGCAGTGCTAGACAATGGGACAGCCTCTACGAGCAGTACTTC
many | TRBJ2-1 | TRBV10-2 | 10 | NA | CASSDHEQFF | TGCGCCAGCAGTGATCATGAGCAGTTCTTC
many | TRBJ1-5 | TRBV30 | 11 | NA | CAWSLGSAQHF | TGTGCCTGGAGTTTAGGATCGGCCCAGCATTTT
many | TRBJ1-6 | TRBV9 | 16 | NA | CASSPWDRANNSPLHF | TGTGCCAGCAGCCCATGGGACCGAGCGAATAATTCACCCCTCCACTTT
NA | TRBJ1-5 | TRBV2 | 10 | TRBD1 | CASRTGGVAF | TGTGCCAGTCGGACAGGGGGCGTAGCTTTT
many | TRBJ1-2 | TRBV3-1 | 14 | TRBD1 | CASSTGTGFYGYTF | TGTGCCAGCAGCACCGGGACAGGGTTCTATGGCTACACCTTC
NA | TRBJ1-3 | TRBV4-3 | 15 | NA | CASSSLGSSGNTIYF | TGCGCCAGCAGCTCCTTGGGCTCCTCCGGAAACACCATATATTTT
many | TRBJ2-2 | TRBV9 | 16 | NA | CASSVEVLTNTGELFF | TGTGCCAGCAGCGTAGAGGTACTGACGAACACCGGGGAGCTGTTTTTT
NA | TRBJ2-7 | TRBV29-1 | 14 | TRBD2 | CSLDGRGAPYEQYF | TGCAGCTTGGATGGGCGGGGGGCCCCCTACGAGCAGTACTTC
many | TRBJ2-1 | TRBV5-1 | 14 | NA | CASSFGGDYNEQFF | TGCGCCAGCAGCTTTGGGGGAGATTACAATGAGCAGTTCTTC
NA | TRBJ1-4 | TRBV20-1 | 14 | TRBD1 | CSARVWTGLRKLFF | TGCAGTGCTAGAGTCTGGACAGGCCTTCGAAAACTGTTTTTT
many | TRBJ1-5 | TRBV5-6 | 15 | TRBD1 | CASSHQTGTNQPQHF | TGTGCCAGCAGCCATCAGACAGGGACTAATCAGCCCCAGCATTTT
many | TRBJ1-4 | TRBV5-6 | 13 | TRBD1 | CASSSDRAEKLFF | TGTGCCAGCAGCTCGGACAGGGCTGAAAAACTGTTTTTT
many | TRBJ1-4 | TRBV29-1 | 12 | TRBD1 | CSVVGQDEKLFF | TGCAGCGTTGTGGGACAGGATGAAAAACTGTTTTTT
many | TRBJ2-2 | TRBV7-2 | 15 | NA | CASSVTSLSAGELFF | TGTGCCAGCAGCGTCACTAGTCTGAGTGCCGGGGAGCTGTTTTTT
many | TRBJ2-3 | TRBV20-1 | 15 | TRBD2 | CSASYSGGAVDTQYF | TGCAGTGCTAGTTATAGCGGGGGGGCGGTAGATACGCAGTATTTT
few | TRBJ2-7 | TRBV6-1 | 16 | TRBD1 | CASRRGGLNRGHEQYF | TGTGCCAGCCGAAGAGGGGGTCTGAACAGGGGCCACGAGCAGTACTTC
many | TRBJ1-2 | TRBV5-1 | 14 | NA | CATHPGGDTGGYTF | TGCGCCACCCACCCTGGCGGGGATACGGGTGGCTACACCTTC
NA | TRBJ2-1 | TRBV5-5 | 14 | NA | CASSLVEGGNEQFF | TGTGCCAGCAGCTTGGTGGAGGGAGGAAATGAGCAGTTCTTC
NA | TRBJ1-3 | TRBV5-1 | 15 | NA | CASSRLADYGYTIYF | TGCGCCAGCAGCAGGCTGGCCGACTATGGCTACACCATATATTTT
many | TRBJ1-5 | TRBV20-1 | 13 | NA | CSARGGSNQPQHF | TGCAGTGCTAGGGGTGGTAGCAATCAGCCCCAGCATTTT
NA | TRBJ2-1 | TRBV19 | 15 | NA | CASSKTGGDHNEQLF | TGTGCCAGTAGCAAAACAGGGGGGGACCACAATGAGCAGCTCTTC
NA | TRBJ1-1 | TRBV19 | 15 | NA | CASSTGRGLNTEAFF | TGTGCCAGTAGTACAGGGAGGGGATTGAACACTGAAGCTTTCTTT
once | TRBJ2-5 | TRBV3-1 | 13 | TRBD2 | CASSQREGETQYF | TGTGCCAGCAGCCAAAGGGAGGGGGAGACCCAGTACTTC
many | TRBJ1-2 | TRBV20-1 | 11 | NA | CSARANYGYTF | TGCAGTGCTAGAGCTAACTATGGCTACACCTTC
NA | TRBJ2-7 | TRBV15 | 15 | TRBD2 | CATSRGTSGGYEQYF | TGTGCCACCAGCAGGGGGACTAGCGGGGGCTACGAGCAGTACTTC
many | TRBJ2-7 | TRBV4-2 | 16 | TRBD2 | CASSQGSGESSYEQYF | TGTGCCAGCAGCCAAGGGAGCGGGGAGAGCTCCTACGAGCAGTACTTC
NA | TRBJ2-3 | TRBV6-2/TRBV6-3 | 15 | NA | CASSATGLFTDTQYF | TGTGCCAGCAGTGCGACAGGACTTTTCACAGATACGCAGTATTTT